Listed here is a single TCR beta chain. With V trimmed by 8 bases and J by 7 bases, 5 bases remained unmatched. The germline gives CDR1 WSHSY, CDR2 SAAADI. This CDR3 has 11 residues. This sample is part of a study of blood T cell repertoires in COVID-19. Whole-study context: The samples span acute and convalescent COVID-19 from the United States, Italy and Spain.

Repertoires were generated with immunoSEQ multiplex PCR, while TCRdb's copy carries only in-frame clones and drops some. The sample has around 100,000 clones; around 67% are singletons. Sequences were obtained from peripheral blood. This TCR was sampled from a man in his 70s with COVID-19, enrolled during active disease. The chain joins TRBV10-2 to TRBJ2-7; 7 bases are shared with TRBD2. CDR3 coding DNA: TGCGCCAGCGGGGAGGGTTGGGAGCAGTACTTC. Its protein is CASGEGWEQYF.